One and the same sample provided the 2 T cell receptor beta chains below, sequenced in a study of T cells in women clearing cervical HPV infection. Generated by immunoSEQ multiplex PCR, the TCRdb table keeps only in-frame clones and is missing some. The repertoire table contains fewer than 35,000 clones. The sample taken for sequencing was blood buffy coat. These TCRs come from a woman between 18 and 70 years old with a cervical HPV16 infection that either progressed to CIN3+ or cleared (not recorded which).

For this clone: The read gets to within 3 residues of the CDR3 end, and the germline J gene fills in the rest. This sequence joins TRBV6-1 and TRBJ1-5; 11 bases are shared with TRBD1. Looked up from germline, CDR1 is MNHNS and CDR2 is SASEGT. The CDR3 totals 14 residues. V shed 4 bases and J 6 bases; nucleotides not matched to a gene: 2. Incomplete CDR3 DNA: TGTGCCAGCAGTGGGACAGGGGGCCCTCAGCCC. The encoded protein is CASSGTGGPQP. The whole CDR3 protein reads CASSGTGGPQPQHF.

As regards this clone: The DNA ends 3 residues before the CDR3 does, and the rest of the CDR3 is filled in from the germline J gene. J is TRBJ2-2 and V is TRBV14, with 7 bases lining up with TRBD1. This CDR3 is built from 14 residues. Germline assignment: CDR1 SGHDN and CDR2 FVKESK. V lost 4 bases to trimming and J lost 7 bases; unmatched junction nucleotides: 6. The chain's CDR3 is CASSRQGVDGELFF. The sequenced part of the CDR3 DNA is TGTGCCAGCAGCCGCCAGGGGGTGGACGGGGAG.